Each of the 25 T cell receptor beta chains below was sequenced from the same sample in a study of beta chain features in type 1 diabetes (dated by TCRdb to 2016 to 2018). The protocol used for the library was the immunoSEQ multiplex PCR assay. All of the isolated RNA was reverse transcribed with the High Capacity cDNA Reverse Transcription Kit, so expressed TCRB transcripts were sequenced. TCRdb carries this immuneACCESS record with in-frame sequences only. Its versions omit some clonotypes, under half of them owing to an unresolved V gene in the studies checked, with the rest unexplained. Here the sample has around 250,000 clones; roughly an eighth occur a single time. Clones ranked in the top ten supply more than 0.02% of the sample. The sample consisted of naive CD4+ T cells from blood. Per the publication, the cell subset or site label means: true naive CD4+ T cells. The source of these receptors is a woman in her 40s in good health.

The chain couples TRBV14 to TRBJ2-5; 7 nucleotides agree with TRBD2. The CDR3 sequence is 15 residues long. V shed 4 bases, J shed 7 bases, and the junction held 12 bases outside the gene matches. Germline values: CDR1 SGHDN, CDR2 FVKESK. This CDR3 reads CASSPDGPREGTQYF. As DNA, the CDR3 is TGTGCCAGCAGCCCCGATGGACCGAGGGAGGGGACCCAGTACTTC. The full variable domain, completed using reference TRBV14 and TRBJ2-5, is EAGVTQFPSHSVIEKGQTVTLRCDPISGHDNLYWYRRVMGKEIKFLLHFVKESKQDESGMPNNRFLAERTGGTYSTLKVQPAELEDSGVYFCASSPDGPREGTQYFGPGTRLLVL.

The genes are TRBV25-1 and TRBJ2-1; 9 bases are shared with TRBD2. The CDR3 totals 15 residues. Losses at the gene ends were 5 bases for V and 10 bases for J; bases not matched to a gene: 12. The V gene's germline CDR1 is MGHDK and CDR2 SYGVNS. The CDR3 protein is CASSPGAGGYLEQFF. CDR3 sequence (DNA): TGTGCCAGCAGTCCCGGCGCGGGGGGGTACCTCGAGCAGTTCTTC.

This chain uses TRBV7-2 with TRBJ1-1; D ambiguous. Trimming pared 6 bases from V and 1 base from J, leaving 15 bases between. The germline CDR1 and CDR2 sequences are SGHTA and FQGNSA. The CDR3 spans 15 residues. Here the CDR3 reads CASRKIPPENTEAFF. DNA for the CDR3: TGTGCCAGCAGAAAAATTCCCCCAGAGAACACTGAAGCTTTCTTT.

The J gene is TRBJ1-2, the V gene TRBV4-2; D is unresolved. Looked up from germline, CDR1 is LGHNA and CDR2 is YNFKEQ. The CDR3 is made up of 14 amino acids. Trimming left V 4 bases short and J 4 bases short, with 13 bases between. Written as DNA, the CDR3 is TGTGCCAGCAGCCCAGATAGCAGTTCCTATGGCTACACCTTC. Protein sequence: CASSPDSSSYGYTF.

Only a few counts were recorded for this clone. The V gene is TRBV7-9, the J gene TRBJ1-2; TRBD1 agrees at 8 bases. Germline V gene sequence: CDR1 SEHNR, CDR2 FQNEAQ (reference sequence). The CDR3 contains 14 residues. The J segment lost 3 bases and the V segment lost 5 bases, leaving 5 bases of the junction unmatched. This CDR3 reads CASSGGQGHYGYTF. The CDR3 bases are TGTGCCAGCAGCGGTGGACAGGGCCACTATGGCTACACCTTC. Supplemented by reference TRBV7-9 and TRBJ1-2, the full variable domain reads DTGVSQNPRHKITKRGQNVTFRCDPISEHNRLYWYRQTLGQGPEFLTYFQNEAQLEKSRLLSDRFSAERPKGSFSTLEIQRTEQGDSAMYLCASSGGQGHYGYTFGSGTRLTVV.

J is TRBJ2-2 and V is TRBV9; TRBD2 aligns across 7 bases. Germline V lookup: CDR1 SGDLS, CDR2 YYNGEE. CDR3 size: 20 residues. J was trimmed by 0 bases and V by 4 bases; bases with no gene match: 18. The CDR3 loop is CASSPHRSSGAPPNTGELFF. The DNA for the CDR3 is TGTGCCAGCAGCCCACACCGATCCAGCGGGGCCCCTCCGAACACCGGGGAGCTGTTTTTT.

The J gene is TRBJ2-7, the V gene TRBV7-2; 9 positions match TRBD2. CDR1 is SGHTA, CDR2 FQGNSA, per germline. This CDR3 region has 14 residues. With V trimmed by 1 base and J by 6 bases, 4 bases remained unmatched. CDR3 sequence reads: CASSLVAGDGEQYF. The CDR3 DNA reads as TGTGCCAGCAGCTTAGTAGCGGGGGATGGCGAGCAGTACTTC.

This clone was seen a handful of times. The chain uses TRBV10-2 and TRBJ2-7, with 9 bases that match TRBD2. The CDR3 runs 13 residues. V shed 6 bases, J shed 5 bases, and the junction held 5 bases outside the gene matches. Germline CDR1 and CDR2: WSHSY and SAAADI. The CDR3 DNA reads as TGCGCCAGCAGCTGGACTAGCGCGGACGAGCAGTACTTC. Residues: CASSWTSADEQYF.

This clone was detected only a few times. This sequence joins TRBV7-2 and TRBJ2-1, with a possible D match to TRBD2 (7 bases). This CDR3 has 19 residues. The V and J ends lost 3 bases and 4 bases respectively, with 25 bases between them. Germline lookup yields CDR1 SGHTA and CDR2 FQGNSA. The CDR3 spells CASSLRAGASGTYYNEQFF. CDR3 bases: TGTGCCAGCAGCTTGCGGGCGGGGGCGAGCGGCACTTATTACAATGAGCAGTTCTTC.

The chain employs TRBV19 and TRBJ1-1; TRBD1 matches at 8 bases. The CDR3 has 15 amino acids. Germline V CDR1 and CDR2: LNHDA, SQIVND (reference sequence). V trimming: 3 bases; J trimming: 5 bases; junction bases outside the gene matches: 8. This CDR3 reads CASSIRYRGRTEAFF. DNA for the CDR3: TGTGCCAGTAGTATCAGGTACAGGGGGAGGACTGAAGCTTTCTTT. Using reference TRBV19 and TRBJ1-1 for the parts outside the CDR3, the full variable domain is DGGITQSPKYLFRKEGQNVTLSCEQNLNHDAMYWYRQDPGQGLRLIYYSQIVNDFQKGDIAEGYSVSREKKESFPLTVTSAQKNPTAFYLCASSIRYRGRTEAFFGQGTRLTVV.

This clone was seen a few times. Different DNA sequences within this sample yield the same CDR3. CDR3 residues: CASSLLRETQYF. CDR3 nucleotides: TGTGCCAGCAGCTTACTTAGAGAGACCCAGTACTTC. The rearrangement uses TRBV7-2 and TRBJ2-5; no reliable D call. This CDR3 spans 12 amino acids. With 2 bases removed from V and 4 bases from J, the gap between germline ends came to 5 bases. Germline lookup yields CDR1 SGHTA and CDR2 FQGNSA.

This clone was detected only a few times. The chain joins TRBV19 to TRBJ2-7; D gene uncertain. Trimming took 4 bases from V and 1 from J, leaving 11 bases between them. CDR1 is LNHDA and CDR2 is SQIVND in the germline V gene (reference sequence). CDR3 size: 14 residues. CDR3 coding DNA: TGTGCCAGTAGTAGCCCCGAGCCTTCCTACGAGCAGTACTTC. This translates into CASSSPEPSYEQYF. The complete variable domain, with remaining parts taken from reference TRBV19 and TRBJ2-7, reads DGGITQSPKYLFRKEGQNVTLSCEQNLNHDAMYWYRQDPGQGLRLIYYSQIVNDFQKGDIAEGYSVSREKKESFPLTVTSAQKNPTAFYLCASSSPEPSYEQYFGPGTRLTVT.

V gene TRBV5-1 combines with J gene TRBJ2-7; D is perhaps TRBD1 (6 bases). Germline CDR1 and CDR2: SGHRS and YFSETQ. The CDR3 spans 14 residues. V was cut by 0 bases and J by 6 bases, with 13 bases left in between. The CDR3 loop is CASSLAGVSGEQYF. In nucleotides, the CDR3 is TGCGCCAGCAGCTTGGCAGGGGTCTCTGGCGAGCAGTACTTC.

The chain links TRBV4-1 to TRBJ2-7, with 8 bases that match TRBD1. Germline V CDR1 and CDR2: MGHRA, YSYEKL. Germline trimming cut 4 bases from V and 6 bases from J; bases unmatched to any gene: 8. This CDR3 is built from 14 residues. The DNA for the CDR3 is TGCGCCAGCAGCCGGGGGACAGGCCTCTCCGAGCAGTACTTC. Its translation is CASSRGTGLSEQYF.

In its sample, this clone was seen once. As DNA, the CDR3 is TGCGCCAGCAGCCGTGAGGGACTAAGCACAGATACGCAGTATTTT. Its protein product is CASSREGLSTDTQYF. The rearrangement uses TRBV5-1 and TRBJ2-3; 7 nucleotides line up with TRBD2. This CDR3 spans 15 amino acids. Germline CDR1 SGHRS, CDR2 YFSETQ. The J segment lost 0 bases and the V segment lost 4 bases, leaving 5 bases of the junction unmatched.

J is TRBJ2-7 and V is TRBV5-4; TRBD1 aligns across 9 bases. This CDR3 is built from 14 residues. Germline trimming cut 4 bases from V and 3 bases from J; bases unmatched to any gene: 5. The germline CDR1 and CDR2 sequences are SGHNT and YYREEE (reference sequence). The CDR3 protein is CASSARQGGYEQYF. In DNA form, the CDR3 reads TGTGCCAGCAGCGCGAGACAGGGGGGCTACGAGCAGTACTTC.

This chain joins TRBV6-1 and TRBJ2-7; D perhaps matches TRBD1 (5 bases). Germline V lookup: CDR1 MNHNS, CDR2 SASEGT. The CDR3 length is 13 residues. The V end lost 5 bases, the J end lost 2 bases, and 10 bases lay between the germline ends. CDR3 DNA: TGTGCCAGCAGTCCCAGGGAAACCTACGAGCAGTACTTC. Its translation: CASSPRETYEQYF.

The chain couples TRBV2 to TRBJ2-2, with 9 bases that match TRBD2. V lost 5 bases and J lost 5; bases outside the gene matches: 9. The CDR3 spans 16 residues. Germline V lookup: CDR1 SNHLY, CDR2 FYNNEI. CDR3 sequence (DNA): TGTGCCAGCAGTCTCAAGCGGGGGGCGGGAACCGGGGAGCTGTTTTTT. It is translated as CASSLKRGAGTGELFF.

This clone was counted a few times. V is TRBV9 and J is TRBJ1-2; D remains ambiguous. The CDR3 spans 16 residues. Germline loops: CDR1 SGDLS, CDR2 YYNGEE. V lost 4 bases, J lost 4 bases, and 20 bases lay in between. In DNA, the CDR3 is TGTGCCAGCAGCCCCTCGCCGGCCAGAAGAGGCTATGGCTACACCTTC. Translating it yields CASSPSPARRGYGYTF.

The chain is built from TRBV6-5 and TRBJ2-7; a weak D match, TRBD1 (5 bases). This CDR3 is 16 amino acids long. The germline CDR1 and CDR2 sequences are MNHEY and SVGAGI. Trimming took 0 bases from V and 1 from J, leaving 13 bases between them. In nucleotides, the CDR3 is TGTGCCAGCAGTTACTCCTCGGTTCCAGGGTCCTACGAGCAGTACTTC. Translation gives CASSYSSVPGSYEQYF.

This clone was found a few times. As DNA, the CDR3 is TGTGCCAGCAGTTTACTTGGACAGGGGATTGTTCAGCCCCAGCATTTT. Translating it yields CASSLLGQGIVQPQHF. The chain recombines TRBV6-6 with TRBJ1-5, with 9 bases aligning to TRBD1. The V gene's germline CDR1 is MNHNY and CDR2 SVGAGI (reference sequence). V shed 4 bases and J 6 bases; nucleotides not matched to a gene: 10. The CDR3 spans 16 residues.

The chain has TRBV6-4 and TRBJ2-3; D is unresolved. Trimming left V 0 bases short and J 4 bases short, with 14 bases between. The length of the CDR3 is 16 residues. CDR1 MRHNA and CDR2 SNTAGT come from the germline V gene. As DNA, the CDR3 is TGTGCCAGCAGTGACTCACCTAGTCCAGTGGCAGATACGCAGTATTTT. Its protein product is CASSDSPSPVADTQYF.

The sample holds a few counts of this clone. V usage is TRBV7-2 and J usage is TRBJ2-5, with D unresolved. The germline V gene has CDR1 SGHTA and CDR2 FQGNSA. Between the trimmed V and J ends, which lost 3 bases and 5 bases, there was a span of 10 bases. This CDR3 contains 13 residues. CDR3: CASSLLVTETQYF. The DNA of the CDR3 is TGTGCCAGCAGCTTGCTGGTCACTGAGACCCAGTACTTC.

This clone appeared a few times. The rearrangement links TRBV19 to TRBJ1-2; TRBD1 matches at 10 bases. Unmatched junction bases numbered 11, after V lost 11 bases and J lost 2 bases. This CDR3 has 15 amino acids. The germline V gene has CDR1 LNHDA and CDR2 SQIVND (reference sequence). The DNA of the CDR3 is TGTGCCGGCCGGGACAGGGGCTTTGGAAACTATGGCTACACCTTC. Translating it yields CAGRDRGFGNYGYTF.

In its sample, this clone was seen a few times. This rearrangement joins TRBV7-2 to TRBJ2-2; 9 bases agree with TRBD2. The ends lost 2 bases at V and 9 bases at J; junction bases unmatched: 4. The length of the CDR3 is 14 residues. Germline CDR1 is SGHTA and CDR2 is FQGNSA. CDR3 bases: TGTGCCAGCAGCTTATCTAGCGGGGCCCGGGAGCTGTTTTTT. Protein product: CASSLSSGARELFF. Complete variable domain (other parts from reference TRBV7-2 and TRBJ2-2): GAGVSQSPSNKVTEKGKDVELRCDPISGHTALYWYRQSLGQGLEFLIYFQGNSAPDKSGLPSDRFSAERTGGSVSTLTIQRTQQEDSAVYLCASSLSSGARELFFGEGSRLTVL.